The 11 T cell receptor beta chains reported below all come from one sample, sequenced in a study of T cell repertoires in cytomegalovirus infection. MiXCR, run by TCRdb on the reads, gives a single entry per CDR3 protein. Of about 740,000 distinct CDR3 sequences listed, about 40% are singletons. Sequenced input: PBMCs. Receptors originate from a human donor in good health (CMV status not recorded). Some clones in this sample may be carry-over from other donors' samples.

This clonotype came up a few times. This chain joins TRBV29-1 and TRBJ1-2; TRBD1 is a possible D gene (6 bases). The V gene lost 7 bases and the J gene lost 0 bases, with 12 bases spanning the gap. This CDR3 has 13 amino acids. Germline CDR1 SQVTM, CDR2 ANQGSEA. The CDR3 here is CSALDSTNYGYTF. In nucleotides, the CDR3 is TGCAGCGCCTTGGACAGCACTAACTATGGCTACACCTTC. The whole variable domain, remainder taken from reference TRBV29-1 and TRBJ1-2, is SAVISQKPSRDICQRGTSLTIQCQVDSQVTMMFWYRQQPGQSLTLIATANQGSEATYESGFVIDKFPISRPNLTFSTLTVSNMSPEDSSIYLCSALDSTNYGYTFGSGTRLTVV.

Only a few counts were recorded for this clonotype. The chain recombines TRBV6-6 with TRBJ2-1; D may be TRBD1 (5 bases). Looked up from germline, CDR1 is MNHNY and CDR2 is SVGAGI (reference sequence). Trimming took off 8 bases at V and 12 bases at J, with 14 bases between the two ends. The CDR3 is 11 amino acids. Written as DNA, the CDR3 is TGTGCCAGCGAAAAGGGGCCTCGGCAGTTCTTC. Translating it yields CASEKGPRQFF.

This clonotype was seen more than once but under ten times. The V and J genes are TRBV7-9 and TRBJ1-2; tentative D call: TRBD1 (5 bases). The CDR3 is 14 amino acids. In germline, CDR1 is SEHNR, CDR2 FQNEAQ (reference sequence). V was trimmed by 5 bases and J by 7 bases, leaving 17 bases between them. The CDR3 DNA reads TGTGCCAGCAGCCGCCGGGACGCCTTTGGTGGCTACACCTTC. It is translated as CASSRRDAFGGYTF. Supplemented by reference TRBV7-9 and TRBJ1-2, the full variable domain reads DTGVSQNPRHKITKRGQNVTFRCDPISEHNRLYWYRQTLGQGPEFLTYFQNEAQLEKSRLLSDRFSAERPKGSFSTLEIQRTEQGDSAMYLCASSRRDAFGGYTFGSGTRLTVV.

A word on this clonotype: This sequence may be a read error, since a much larger clone differs from it by one base. The CDR3 protein is CAISEGNTIYF. CDR3 DNA: TGTGCCATCAGTGAAGGAAACACCATATATTTT. The rearrangement joins TRBV10-3 to TRBJ1-3; D is uncertain. There are 11 residues in the CDR3. Trimming shortened V by 3 bases and J by 4 bases, and 1 base separated the two germline ends. Per germline, CDR1 ENHRY and CDR2 SYGVKD.

With regard to this clonotype: An end of the junction does not agree with germline; a read error may underlie this. The chain employs TRBV7-6 and TRBJ1-4, with unresolved D. Germline loops: CDR1 SGHVS, CDR2 FNYEAQ. The CDR3 is 16 residues long. CDR3 DNA: TGTGCCAGCAGCCCAGAGGACCGGTGGACTAATGAACAACTGTTTTTT. It codes for CASSPEDRWTNEQLFF.

Regarding this clonotype: This may come from a read error, since a much larger clone is one base off. The CDR3 here is CASSLALDNEQFF. The CDR3 nucleotides are TGTGCCAGCAGCTTAGCGCTAGACAATGAGCAGTTCTTC. The chain uses TRBV7-9 and TRBJ2-1; no definite D call. Trimming pared 0 bases from V and 5 bases from J, leaving 5 bases between. The CDR3 contains 13 residues. Germline assignment: CDR1 SEHNR and CDR2 FQNEAQ (reference sequence).

This clonotype was recorded many times. The V and J genes are TRBV7-8 and TRBJ1-5, with a weak D call TRBD1 (5 bases). In germline, CDR1 is SGHVS, CDR2 FQNEAQ. The CDR3 has 16 residues. V shed 1 base and J shed 0 bases, with 10 bases lying between them. The CDR3: CASSLETVLSNQPQHF. The CDR3 bases are TGTGCCAGCAGCTTAGAGACAGTTCTTAGCAATCAGCCCCAGCATTTT.

This clonotype occurred many times. This chain connects TRBV7-2 to TRBJ2-7; 8 bases match TRBD2. The V gene end was trimmed by 1 base and the J gene end by 2 bases; junction bases not matched to a gene: 4. This CDR3 has 15 amino acids. Looked up from germline, CDR1 is SGHTA and CDR2 is FQGNSA. The CDR3 loop reads CASSLGLAGPYEQYF. As DNA, the CDR3 is TGTGCCAGCAGCTTAGGGCTAGCGGGCCCCTACGAGCAGTACTTC.

This clonotype occurred a few times. V and J are TRBV6-8 and TRBJ1-1; 7 bases map to TRBD1. Germline assignment: CDR1 MNHGY and CDR2 SAAAGT. This CDR3 is built from 15 residues. The J segment lost 1 base and the V segment lost 1 base, leaving 3 bases of the junction unmatched. CDR3 bases: TGTGCCAGCAGTTACTTTAGGACAGGGAACACTGAAGCTTTCTTT. It translates to CASSYFRTGNTEAFF.

V usage is TRBV4-2 and J usage is TRBJ2-7, with D perhaps TRBD2 (5 bases). V gave up 1 base and J gave up 4 bases, with 11 bases separating them. The CDR3 is 14 residues long. CDR1 and CDR2 from the germline V gene are LGHNA and YNFKEQ. CDR3 DNA sequence: TGTGCCAGCAGCCAAGGTCGGGATAGTTACGAGCAGTACTTC. As protein: CASSQGRDSYEQYF.

This clonotype was seen only a few times. The rearrangement links TRBV7-3 to TRBJ2-1, with TRBD1 matching over 9 bases. J lost 3 bases, V lost 5 bases, and 5 bases had no gene match. The germline gives CDR1 SGHTA, CDR2 FQGTGA. The length of the CDR3 is 15 residues. The CDR3 spells CASSLQTGGYNEQFF. The DNA of the CDR3 is TGTGCCAGCAGCCTCCAGACAGGGGGCTACAATGAGCAGTTCTTC.